The clone carrying this T cell receptor (beta chain) was counted ten times or more. No antigen is known for it. Molecules of cDNA were individually given unique molecular identifiers that were attached to them. In TCRdb, the 5' RACE reads were re-called with MiXCR into one record per CDR3 protein. The profile shows tens of thousands of distinct CDR3 sequences, 6% to 7.5% of them singletons. This record comes from a study of early T cells in non-severe SARS-CoV-2 infection. As for the study in general: Bulk RNA isolated from unsorted whole blood underwent sequencing; chains were not paired. Whole-study findings and limits: Anti-spike CD8 specificities were favored by VDJdb matching, whose results missed private and CD4 specificities.

CDR3 size: 14 residues. V was shortened by 4 bases and J by 6 bases, with 13 bases between the two germline ends. Germline assignment: CDR1 LGHDT and CDR2 YNNKEL (reference sequence). The sample here was whole blood, taken at baseline. V and J are TRBV3-1 and TRBJ2-1; D not certain. This TCR was sampled from an adult who was a healthcare worker with PCR-confirmed SARS-CoV-2 infection or an uninfected control (not recorded which). The CDR3 reads CASSLRGSSNEQFF. The CDR3 region has the DNA TGTGCCAGCAGCCTAAGAGGAAGCAGCAATGAGCAGTTCTTC.